A single sample gave rise to the 30 T cell receptor beta chains below, sequenced in a study of blood T cell repertoires in COVID-19. The table came from immunoSEQ multiplex PCR; TCRdb's copy has only in-frame clones and leaves some out. This sample has 150,000 or so clones, with roughly 76% found just once. Input material: peripheral blood. The receptors were gathered from a woman aged 45-65 years with active or convalescent COVID-19.

The rearrangement uses TRBV29-1 and TRBJ1-1; TRBD1 aligns across 8 bases. Germline V gene data show CDR1 as SQVTM and CDR2 as ANQGSEA. The CDR3 runs to 13 residues. Trimming took 6 bases from V and 4 from J; bases not matched to a gene: 7. The CDR3 reads CSVRRTGGTEAFF. As DNA, the CDR3 is TGCAGCGTCCGCCGAACAGGGGGCACTGAAGCTTTCTTT. Full variable domain (remainder filled in from reference TRBV29-1 and TRBJ1-1): SAVISQKPSRDICQRGTSLTIQCQVDSQVTMMFWYRQQPGQSLTLIATANQGSEATYESGFVIDKFPISRPNLTFSTLTVSNMSPEDSSIYLCSVRRTGGTEAFFGQGTRLTVV.

The V and J genes are TRBV5-1 and TRBJ2-5; 9 bases agree with TRBD1. The J segment lost 2 bases and the V segment lost 4 bases, leaving 9 bases of the junction unmatched. Germline V gene lookup returns CDR1 SGHRS and CDR2 YFSETQ. The CDR3 sequence is 16 residues long. The CDR3 here is CASSTPGQGRQETQYF. The CDR3 coding sequence is TGCGCCAGCAGCACACCGGGACAGGGTCGGCAAGAGACCCAGTACTTC.

The V call is TRBV3-1 (or the pseudogene TRBV3-2), the J call TRBJ2-3; TRBD1 agrees at 9 bases. Trimming at V came to 5 bases and at J to 3 bases, leaving 6 bases not matched to a gene. The CDR3 runs 15 residues. The germline CDR1 and CDR2 sequences are LGHDT and YNNKEL (reference sequence). CDR3 loop: CASSSGQGWTDTQYF. CDR3 DNA: TGTGCCAGCAGCTCCGGACAGGGGTGGACAGATACGCAGTATTTT.

This clone has a handful of counts. This chain connects TRBV6-6 to TRBJ2-7, with 8 bases aligning to TRBD2. J lost 4 bases, V lost 7 bases, and 12 bases had no gene match. The CDR3 has 15 amino acids. Germline assignment: CDR1 MNHNY and CDR2 SVGAGI (reference sequence). CDR3 residues: CASKRSELAVYEQYF. The CDR3 DNA reads TGTGCCAGCAAAAGGTCCGAACTAGCGGTTTACGAGCAGTACTTC.

A few counts support this clone. J is TRBJ2-3 and V is TRBV5-5; possibly TRBD2 for D (5 bases). V was trimmed by 6 bases and J by 3 bases, leaving 14 bases between them. The CDR3 loop spans 14 amino acids. CDR1 is SGHKS, CDR2 YYEKEE, per germline (reference sequence). CDR3 nucleotides: TGTGCCAGCAACCGGGGTGAGAGAACAGATACGCAGTATTTT. It specifies CASNRGERTDTQYF.

This rearrangement joins TRBV21-1 to TRBJ2-3; whether TRBD2, the table's D call, matches the DNA was not checked. TRBV21-1 is classified as a pseudogene. This CDR3 has 15 residues. CDR3 loop: CASSLTSGDTDTQYF. CDR3 in DNA: TGTGCCAGCAGCTTGACTAGCGGGGACACAGATACGCAGTATTTT.

The chain links TRBV18 to TRBJ2-3; TRBD2 agrees at 12 bases. The V gene's germline CDR1 is KGHSH and CDR2 LQKENI. Germline trimming cut 4 bases from V and 2 bases from J; bases unmatched to any gene: 1. The CDR3 sequence is 15 residues long. CDR3 region: CASSRTSGATDTQYF. Written as DNA, the CDR3 is TGTGCCAGCTCACGGACTAGCGGGGCCACAGATACGCAGTATTTT. The full variable domain, rest sourced from reference TRBV18 and TRBJ2-3, is NAGVMQNPRHLVRRRGQEARLRCSPMKGHSHVYWYRQLPEEGLKFMVYLQKENIIDESGMPKERFSAEFPKEGPSILRIQQVVRGDSAAYFCASSRTSGATDTQYFGPGTRLTVL.

This clone was counted once. The genes are TRBV5-1 and TRBJ2-3; 9 nucleotides match TRBD2. V was clipped by 4 bases and J by 0 bases; unmatched bases: 6. The CDR3 has 16 residues. CDR1 and CDR2 from the germline V gene are SGHRS and YFSETQ. CDR3 sequence: CASSVTSGVSTDTQYF. CDR3 in DNA: TGCGCCAGCAGCGTGACTAGCGGAGTTAGCACAGATACGCAGTATTTT.

The rearrangement links TRBV7-2 to TRBJ2-1; TRBD1 agrees at 9 bases. CDR3 length: 18 residues. Germline loops: CDR1 SGHTA, CDR2 FQGNSA. The V and J ends lost 5 bases and 1 base, in that order; junction bases with no gene match: 12. DNA of the CDR3: TGTGCCAGCAGCAGACGGGGTACAGGGGGCCTTTCCTACAATGAGCAGTTCTTC. Protein product: CASSRRGTGGLSYNEQFF. Supplemented by reference TRBV7-2 and TRBJ2-1, the full variable domain reads GAGVSQSPSNKVTEKGKDVELRCDPISGHTALYWYRQSLGQGLEFLIYFQGNSAPDKSGLPSDRFSAERTGGSVSTLTIQRTQQEDSAVYLCASSRRGTGGLSYNEQFFGPGTRLTVL.

This rearrangement joins TRBV5-6 to TRBJ1-1; D ambiguous. The CDR3 contains 11 residues. Per the germline V gene, CDR1 is SGHDT and CDR2 is YYEEEE. Trimming shortened V by 5 bases and J by 1 base, and 3 bases separated the two germline ends. The CDR3 is CASSQNTEAFF. As DNA, the CDR3 is TGTGCCAGCAGTCAGAACACTGAAGCTTTCTTT.

This clone was recorded at least ten times. The rearrangement uses TRBV4-3 and TRBJ2-5, with 15 positions matching TRBD2. Germline values: CDR1 LGHNA, CDR2 YSLEER. There are 18 residues in the CDR3. After removal of 4 bases from V and 5 bases from J, the junction contained 11 bases not matched to a gene. In nucleotides, the CDR3 is TGCGCCAGCAGCCGGCCCCCGGGACTAGCGGGGGGCGGGGAGACCCAGTACTTC. Amino acids: CASSRPPGLAGGGETQYF.

This clone was picked up one time. The V call is TRBV11-3, the J call TRBJ2-1; 8 bases fit TRBD2. Per the germline V gene, CDR1 is SGHNT and CDR2 is YENEEA. V was clipped by 7 bases and J by 9 bases; unmatched bases: 11. The CDR3 extends over 14 amino acids. The CDR3 DNA reads TGTGCCAGCACCTCGACTAGCGAAGGTGGTGAGCAGTTCTTC. It specifies CASTSTSEGGEQFF.

In its sample, this clone was seen a few times. The chain employs TRBV27 and TRBJ2-2; possible D gene TRBD1, 5 bases. CDR1 is MNHEY and CDR2 is SMNVEV in the germline V gene (reference sequence). The CDR3 extends over 21 amino acids. V dropped 5 bases and J dropped 3 bases, with 31 bases sitting between them. CDR3 nucleotide sequence: TGTGCCAGCAGTCCCCCCGGTGTCGGCAGGGTATCCTCGGTGGACACCGGGGAGCTGTTTTTT. Its protein is CASSPPGVGRVSSVDTGELFF.

This clone was recorded once. The chain joins TRBV3-1 (or the pseudogene TRBV3-2) to TRBJ1-5; D may be TRBD1 (6 bases). This CDR3 has 15 residues. V was pared by 4 bases and J by 2 bases, with 12 bases between. CDR1 LGHDT and CDR2 YNNKEL come from the germline V gene (reference sequence). CDR3 protein: CASSPRGARNQPQHF. The CDR3 DNA reads as TGTGCCAGCAGCCCCAGGGGAGCACGCAATCAGCCCCAGCATTTT.

The rearrangement uses TRBV18 and TRBJ1-5; D possibly corresponds to TRBD1 (5 bases). In germline, CDR1 is KGHSH, CDR2 LQKENI. The CDR3 contains 15 residues. Between the trimmed V and J ends, which lost 4 bases and 1 base, there was a span of 11 bases. The CDR3 protein is CASSRSGGSNQPQHF. CDR3 sequence (DNA): TGTGCCAGCTCACGGTCGGGGGGGAGCAATCAGCCCCAGCATTTT.

This chain connects TRBV2 to TRBJ2-7; 9 bases align to TRBD1. The CDR3 is 14 amino acids. V lost 6 bases and J lost 5; bases outside the gene matches: 8. CDR1 and CDR2 (germline): SNHLY, FYNNEI. The CDR3 bases are TGTGCCAGCAGGGGACAGGGCGGGTTCCACGAGCAGTACTTC. Translated: CASRGQGGFHEQYF.

This sequence joins TRBV19 and TRBJ1-2, with TRBD1 matching 10 bases. The germline V gene encodes CDR1 LNHDA and CDR2 SQIVND (reference sequence). V was pared by 10 bases and J by 8 bases, with 7 bases of the junction left unmatched. There are 12 residues in the CDR3. The CDR3 reads CATGGQGRGYTF. The DNA of the CDR3 is TGTGCCACCGGGGGACAGGGGAGAGGCTACACCTTC.

This sequence joins TRBV19 and TRBJ1-4; perhaps TRBD1 as D (5 bases). In germline, CDR1 is LNHDA, CDR2 SQIVND (reference sequence). V lost 4 bases to trimming and J lost 8 bases, with 11 bases between them. This CDR3 comprises 13 residues. DNA for the CDR3: TGTGCCAGTAGTACTTCGGGGGTCGAAAAACTGTTTTTT. Its protein product is CASSTSGVEKLFF.

The chain links TRBV13 to TRBJ2-1, with 7 bases that match TRBD1. The CDR3 is made up of 13 amino acids. The V and J ends lost 5 bases and 10 bases, in that order; junction bases with no gene match: 8. The germline V gene encodes CDR1 PRHDT and CDR2 FYEKMQ (reference sequence). The CDR3 DNA reads as TGTGCCAGCAGCCGTAACAGGGGTCGCGAGCAGTTCTTC. Residues: CASSRNRGREQFF.

The J gene is TRBJ1-5, the V gene TRBV9; the match to TRBD1 covers 7 bases. Trimming at V came to 7 bases and at J to 6 bases, leaving 31 bases not matched to a gene. Germline V gene sequence: CDR1 SGDLS, CDR2 YYNGEE. CDR3 length: 21 residues. The DNA for the CDR3 is TGTGCCAGCCAAGATAAGTGGACCCCCTACAGGGGTCAGACGAAACGTCAGCCCCAGCATTTT. It encodes CASQDKWTPYRGQTKRQPQHF.

The J gene is TRBJ1-1, the V gene TRBV19; perhaps TRBD1 as D (5 bases). The ends were cut back, 5 bases at V and 3 bases at J, with 13 bases in the middle. Germline V gene data show CDR1 as LNHDA and CDR2 as SQIVND (reference sequence). CDR3 length equals 14 residues. The CDR3 region is CASSDTGWDTEAFF. CDR3 nucleotide sequence: TGTGCCAGTAGTGATACAGGTTGGGACACTGAAGCTTTCTTT.

The chain combines TRBV6-6 with TRBJ1-2; possibly TRBD1 for D (6 bases). The CDR3 runs 15 residues. V lost 2 bases to trimming and J lost 0 bases, with 10 bases between them. CDR1 is MNHNY and CDR2 is SVGAGI in the germline V gene (reference sequence). The CDR3 DNA sequence: TGTGCCAGCAGTTACGGGGACACCACTAACTATGGCTACACCTTC. Protein sequence: CASSYGDTTNYGYTF.

The chain combines TRBV5-6 with TRBJ2-7; D uncertain. From germline, CDR1 is SGHDT and CDR2 YYEEEE. Trimming took 4 bases from V and 3 from J, leaving 8 bases between them. This CDR3 contains 12 residues. The CDR3 nucleotides are TGTGCCAGCAGCCTAGGAATCTACGAGCAGTACTTC. This encodes CASSLGIYEQYF.

This clone has more than one count but fewer than ten. The chain joins TRBV5-1 to TRBJ1-4, with D tentatively TRBD1 (5 bases). There are 15 residues in the CDR3. Germline assignment: CDR1 SGHRS and CDR2 YFSETQ. V was trimmed by 0 bases and J by 8 bases, leaving 14 bases between them. CDR3 in amino acids: CASSLAEGAREKLFF. As DNA, the CDR3 is TGCGCCAGCAGCTTGGCCGAAGGGGCGCGCGAAAAACTGTTTTTT. Using reference TRBV5-1 and TRBJ1-4 for the parts outside the CDR3, the full variable domain is KAGVTQTPRYLIKTRGQQVTLSCSPISGHRSVSWYQQTPGQGLQFLFEYFSETQRNKGNFPGRFSGRQFSNSRSEMNVSTLELGDSALYLCASSLAEGAREKLFFGSGTQLSVL.

About this clone: The junction departs from germline at one end; a sequencing error may be responsible. The rearrangement links TRBV6-2 or TRBV6-3 to TRBJ1-1; D gene unclear. Looked up from germline, CDR1 is MNHEY and CDR2 is SVGEGT. The CDR3 loop spans 13 amino acids. CDR3: CASSNSGVLVAFF. The CDR3 DNA follows: TGTGCCAGCAGTAACTCCGGGGTACTCGTGGCTTTCTTT.

This clone has more than one count but fewer than ten. This chain connects TRBV3-1 (or the pseudogene TRBV3-2) to TRBJ2-5; D is possibly TRBD1 (5 bases). The V gene's germline CDR1 is LGHDT and CDR2 YNNKEL (reference sequence). V was shortened by 6 bases and J by 4 bases, with 15 bases between the two germline ends. The CDR3 is made up of 14 amino acids. The CDR3 bases are TGTGCCAGCAGTCCAGGGCCATCATCAGAGACCCAGTACTTC. Its protein is CASSPGPSSETQYF.

V is TRBV4-3 and J is TRBJ1-3, with D possibly being TRBD1 (6 bases). Germline CDR1 reads LGHNA; CDR2 reads YSLEER. This CDR3 region has 20 residues. The V gene lost 0 bases and the J gene lost 0 bases, with 21 bases spanning the gap. CDR3: CASSQDWSGPGAPSGNTIYF. CDR3 in DNA: TGCGCCAGCAGCCAAGATTGGTCAGGGCCAGGGGCACCCTCTGGAAACACCATATATTTT.

This clone showed up just a few times. The chain uses TRBV5-4 and TRBJ2-1; 8 bases are shared with TRBD2. Germline V gene lookup returns CDR1 SGHNT and CDR2 YYREEE (reference sequence). CDR3 size: 15 residues. The junction had 7 bases not matched to a gene; V was cut back by 3 bases and J by 5 bases. The CDR3 reads CASSSERESHNEQFF. The CDR3 nucleotides read TGTGCCAGCAGCTCGGAGCGGGAGTCCCACAATGAGCAGTTCTTC. Looking up the rest from reference TRBV5-4 and TRBJ2-1 gives the full variable domain: ETGVTQSPTHLIKTRGQQVTLRCSSQSGHNTVSWYQQALGQGPQFIFQYYREEENGRGNFPPRFSGLQFPNYSSELNVNALELDDSALYLCASSSERESHNEQFFGPGTRLTVL.

The chain carries TRBV24-1 and TRBJ2-5; D not resolved. There are 15 residues in the CDR3. The V and J ends lost 3 bases and 5 bases respectively, with 15 bases between them. From germline, CDR1 is KGHDR and CDR2 SFDVKD. The CDR3 bases are TGTGCCACCAGTGATCCTAGAGGCCCCGGGGAGACCCAGTACTTC. It codes for CATSDPRGPGETQYF.

The chain joins TRBV3-1 (or the pseudogene TRBV3-2) to TRBJ1-1; the D gene is possibly TRBD1 (6 bases). CDR1 LGHDT and CDR2 YNNKEL come from the germline V gene (reference sequence). V lost 0 bases, J lost 6 bases, and 14 bases lay in between. The CDR3 has 15 residues. The CDR3 bases are TGTGCCAGCAGCCAAGACCAGGGGAGGGTCGCTGAAGCTTTCTTT. Protein sequence: CASSQDQGRVAEAFF.